The TCR beta chain described here comes from a study of blood T cells in healthy people across ages. The wider study: Capturing about one barcoded beta molecule per two T cells was achieved by template switching.

The V and J ends lost 1 base and 3 bases, in that order; junction bases with no gene match: 7. This CDR3 contains 17 residues. Next came a second PCR, run for 7 to 11 cycles, which used a sample-barcoded 5' primer along with a J-beta primer mix. TCRdb re-called the 5' RACE reads with MiXCR, one entry per CDR3 protein. The sample records 1.5 million to 2 million distinct CDR3 sequences, 30% to 40% being singletons. Donation came from healthy Caucasian individuals in Russia who were aged about 6 to 100. It was roughly 10 milliliters of peripheral blood that were drawn from each donor. This clonotype occurred once.

The J gene is TRBJ2-3, the V gene TRBV12-3 or TRBV12-4; 10 bases align to TRBD2. This receptor was obtained from a human donor in good health. Sequenced sample: blood. The CDR3 DNA follows: TGTGCCAGCAGTTTAGGGGTAGCGGGGGGAACGACAGATACGCAGTATTTT. Translation: CASSLGVAGGTTDTQYF.